This TCR beta chain stems from a study of blood T cell repertoires in COVID-19. Turning to the study itself: Italy, Spain and the United States were the sources of the convalescent and acute COVID-19 samples.

V gave up 5 bases and J gave up 9 bases; unmatched junction bases: 7. The germline V gene encodes CDR1 LNHDA and CDR2 SQIVND (reference sequence). The CDR3 has 13 amino acids. Repertoires were generated with immunoSEQ multiplex PCR, while TCRdb's copy carries only in-frame clones and drops some. The sample includes tens of thousands of clones, approximately 80% of them seen just once. The rearrangement uses TRBV19 and TRBJ1-1; the match to TRBD1 covers 9 bases. The TCR comes from a man at least 80 years old with acute or convalescent COVID-19. The source material was peripheral blood. DNA for the CDR3: TGTGCCAGTAGTGCTGGACAGGGGAGCCAAGCTTTCTTT. Amino acids: CASSAGQGSQAFF.